Here is one T cell receptor (beta chain) with its context. The target antigen is unknown. This record belongs to a study of metastatic and nonmetastatic thyroid tumors. Original handling: A classifier for distant metastasis in papillary thyroid cancer was constructed using CDR3 differences observed across clinicopathological groups. TCRdb re-analyzed the PCR reads through MiXCR. TCRdb's processing, not the authors' own work, is the source of the V and J calls. The data show about 38,000 clones, around half seen once. Study observations and caveats: Benign nodules reportedly had significantly lower TCR beta diversity than malignant thyroid tumors in blood and tumor.

All patients reached thyroid surgery having received no treatment beforehand. V was trimmed by 0 bases and J by 10 bases, leaving 11 bases between them. The germline CDR1 and CDR2 sequences are SGDLS and YYNGEE. The CDR3 consists of 14 residues. This rearrangement joins TRBV9 to TRBJ1-6; D may be TRBD1 (5 bases). The sequence was collected from a male donor with papillary thyroid cancer or a benign thyroid nodule (not recorded which). Some clones in this sample may be carry-over from other donors' samples. Specimen: tumor tissue. The CDR3 here is CASSVEGVGSPLHF. In DNA form, the CDR3 reads TGTGCCAGCAGCGTAGAAGGGGTAGGATCACCCCTCCACTTT. Filled out from reference TRBV9 and TRBJ1-6, the complete variable domain reads DSGVTQTPKHLITATGQRVTLRCSPRSGDLSVYWYQQSLDQGLQFLIQYYNGEERAKGNILERFSAQQFPDLHSELNLSSLELGDSALYFCASSVEGVGSPLHFGNGTRLTVT.